This TCR beta chain was retrieved from a study of blood T cell repertoires in COVID-19. Study-wide background: From T cells, B-cell-depleted T cells, or PBMCs came the material, which was cDNA or gDNA.

Individuals aged roughly 18 to 90 years were recruited from 24 US areas. Per germline, CDR1 MGHRA and CDR2 YSYEKL. This CDR3 contains 16 residues. Trimming removed 5 bases from V and 9 bases from J; junction bases left unmatched: 10. In the authors' workflow: Amplification from reference gene primers served as the basis for estimated nucleated cell counts. TCRdb's table, derived via immunoSEQ multiplex PCR, lists solely in-frame clones and lacks some. The D gene and trimming were derived from the DNA, and the V and J assignments and clone size from that table. The data hold 150,000 or so clones, with about 80% observed a single time.

This receptor was identified in a man between 50 and 59 years old who had recovered from COVID-19. Sequencing input: PBMCs or T cells enriched from blood (not recorded which). The gene calls are TRBV4-1 and TRBJ2-1, with 13 nucleotides matching TRBD2. The CDR3 coding sequence is TGCGCCAGCAGCTTACACGGGACTAGCGGGGACACTGAGCAGTTCTTC. As protein: CASSLHGTSGDTEQFF.